These 14 T cell receptor beta chains were sequenced from one sample in a study of blood T cells in healthy people across ages. For the second PCR, which ran for roughly 7 to 11 cycles, a sample-barcoded 5' primer and a J-beta primer mix were used. MiXCR, applied by TCRdb to the 5' RACE reads, yields one record per CDR3 protein. The data hold hundreds of thousands of distinct CDR3 sequences, with under 65% observed a single time. The sequenced sample was blood. The receptor set was obtained from an elderly woman in good health.

The CDR3: CASSQGESNTEAFF. The CDR3 nucleotides are TGTGCCAGCAGCCAAGGTGAGAGTAACACTGAAGCTTTCTTT. The V call is TRBV3-1, the J call TRBJ1-1, with D unclear. V shed 1 base and J shed 2 bases, with 8 bases lying between them. Germline V lookup: CDR1 LGHDT, CDR2 YNNKEL (reference sequence). This CDR3 region has 14 residues.

This chain links TRBV28 with TRBJ1-1; 8 nucleotides align to TRBD1. Trimming took 5 bases from V and 8 from J; bases not matched to a gene: 4. CDR3 length equals 12 residues. The germline V gene has CDR1 MDHEN and CDR2 SYDVKM. The CDR3 bases are TGTGCCAGCAGTACAAGACAGGGGGAAGCTTTCTTT. Translating gives CASSTRQGEAFF.

This sequence joins TRBV5-1 and TRBJ2-7, with 12 bases matching TRBD2. The J call may be faulty, since TRBJ2-5 better matches the DNA end. The germline CDR1 and CDR2 sequences are SGHRS and YFSETQ. This CDR3 has 15 residues. The CDR3 reads CASSLQGLAGETQYF. CDR3 DNA: TGCGCCAGCAGCTTACAGGGACTAGCGGGAGAGACCCAGTACTTC.

The chain has TRBV20-1 and TRBJ2-1; D remains ambiguous. V was shortened by 1 base and J by 13 bases, with 14 bases between the two germline ends. The germline V gene has CDR1 DFQATT and CDR2 SNEGSKA (reference sequence). This CDR3 has 12 amino acids. CDR3 region: CSARAVVVGQFF. CDR3 DNA: TGCAGTGCTAGAGCCGTGGTAGTGGGACAGTTCTTC.

This clonotype was seen repeatedly, ten times or more. V and J are TRBV11-2 and TRBJ2-1; D may be TRBD1 (6 bases). The length of the CDR3 is 14 residues. Germline V lookup: CDR1 SGHAT, CDR2 FQNNGV. Trimming took 3 bases from V and 6 from J, leaving 12 bases between them. The CDR3 nucleotides read TGTGCCAGCAGCTTGACGGACAGCCTCAATGAGCAGTTCTTC. This gives the protein CASSLTDSLNEQFF.

This clonotype was seen only a few times. V usage is TRBV20-1 and J usage is TRBJ2-3, with TRBD2 identical over 14 bases. This CDR3 region has 16 residues. The germline gives CDR1 DFQATT, CDR2 SNEGSKA (reference sequence). After removal of 0 bases from V and 6 bases from J, the junction contained 5 bases not matched to a gene. The CDR3 protein is CSAREGLAGVRDTQYF. The CDR3 region has the DNA TGCAGTGCTAGAGAGGGACTAGCGGGAGTTCGGGATACGCAGTATTTT.

This clonotype was observed a handful of times. The chain joins TRBV7-9 to TRBJ1-4; D not certain. This CDR3 is built from 16 residues. Germline CDR1 reads SEHNR; CDR2 reads FQNEAQ (reference sequence). Trimming stripped 1 base from V and 5 bases from J, with 14 bases between. The chain's CDR3 is CASSLDLGGFNEKLFF. Here the CDR3 DNA reads TGTGCCAGCAGCTTAGACTTGGGAGGATTCAATGAAAAACTGTTTTTT. Full variable domain (missing parts from reference TRBV7-9 and TRBJ1-4): DTGVSQNPRHKITKRGQNVTFRCDPISEHNRLYWYRQTLGQGPEFLTYFQNEAQLEKSRLLSDRFSAERPKGSFSTLEIQRTEQGDSAMYLCASSLDLGGFNEKLFFGSGTQLSVL.

This clonotype occurred many times. The CDR3 here is CASSQSGLDLRTQYF. CDR3 DNA: TGTGCCAGCAGCCAATCGGGACTGGATCTTCGTACGCAGTATTTT. This chain joins TRBV5-4 and TRBJ2-3, with D perhaps matching TRBD2 (6 bases). Germline CDR1 and CDR2: SGHNT and YYREEE (reference sequence). The V and J ends lost 4 bases and 8 bases respectively, with 20 bases between them. This CDR3 spans 15 amino acids.

The chain uses TRBV9 and TRBJ2-3; no reliable D call. V lost 4 bases and J 0 bases, leaving 9 bases between the germline ends. From germline, CDR1 is SGDLS and CDR2 YYNGEE. The CDR3 has 14 residues. CDR3: CASSNHPSTDTQYF. CDR3 sequence (DNA): TGTGCCAGCAGCAATCACCCTAGCACAGATACGCAGTATTTT.

The gene calls are TRBV20-1 and TRBJ2-1; D unresolved. From germline, CDR1 is DFQATT and CDR2 SNEGSKA (reference sequence). This CDR3 comprises 13 residues. Trimming shortened V by 3 bases and J by 5 bases, and 11 bases separated the two germline ends. In DNA form, the CDR3 reads TGCAGTGCTAGTAGAAGTGGGGACAATGAGCAGTTCTTC. Translation gives CSASRSGDNEQFF.

Note on this clonotype: At one end the junction does not follow the germline gene, possibly because of a read error. V is TRBV6-2 or TRBV6-3 and J is TRBJ2-7, with D possibly being TRBD1 (6 bases). Germline CDR1 reads MNHEY; CDR2 reads SVGEGT. The CDR3 spans 16 residues. CDR3 bases: TGTACCAGCAGTTACAGGGCGCCTAGGGAAACCTACGAGCAGTACTTC. This sequence encodes CTSSYRAPRETYEQYF.

This clonotype was counted many times. The chain is built from TRBV6-5 and TRBJ2-4, with no clear D. The CDR3 length is 14 residues. Germline V lookup: CDR1 MNHEY, CDR2 SVGAGI. Trimming cost V 5 bases and J 0 bases, with 8 bases left between them. The CDR3 DNA reads as TGTGCCAGCAGTCCCCTACTAGCCAAAAACATTCAGTACTTC. This translates into CASSPLLAKNIQYF.

This clonotype appeared a single time. This chain uses TRBV10-3 with TRBJ2-6; weak D call: TRBD1 (6 bases). CDR1 and CDR2 (germline): ENHRY, SYGVKD. V was shortened by 7 bases and J by 8 bases, with 15 bases between the two germline ends. CDR3 length: 14 amino acids. The CDR3, as DNA: TGTGCCATCATGGCGGCTGGGGGCACCAACGTCCTGACTTTC. Translated: CAIMAAGGTNVLTF.

The table lists this clonotype with a few counts. The chain carries TRBV9 and TRBJ2-1, with 7 bases matching TRBD1. The DNA end favors TRBJ2-7, so the J call may be wrong. Germline V gene lookup returns CDR1 SGDLS and CDR2 YYNGEE. The CDR3 runs 15 residues. The CDR3 region has the DNA TGTGCCAGCAGCCCCCGGGACAGACCCTACAATGAGCAGTACTTC. This encodes CASSPRDRPYNEQYF.